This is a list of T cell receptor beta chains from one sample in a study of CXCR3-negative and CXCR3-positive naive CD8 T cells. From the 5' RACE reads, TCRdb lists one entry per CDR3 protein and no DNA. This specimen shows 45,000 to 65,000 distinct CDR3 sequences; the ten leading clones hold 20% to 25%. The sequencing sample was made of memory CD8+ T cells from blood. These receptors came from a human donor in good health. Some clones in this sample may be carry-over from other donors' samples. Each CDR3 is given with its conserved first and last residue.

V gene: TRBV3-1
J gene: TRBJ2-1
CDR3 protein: CASSQESDEQFF

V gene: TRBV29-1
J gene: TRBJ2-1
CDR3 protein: CSVEKHLNSYNEQFF

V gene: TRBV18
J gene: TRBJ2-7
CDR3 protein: CASSPAGQPPSYEQYF

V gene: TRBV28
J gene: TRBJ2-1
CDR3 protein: CASSLSGPSYNEQFF

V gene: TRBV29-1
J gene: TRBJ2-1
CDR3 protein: CSGDLDNEQFF

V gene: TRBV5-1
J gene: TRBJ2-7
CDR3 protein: CASSRDPSAYEQYF

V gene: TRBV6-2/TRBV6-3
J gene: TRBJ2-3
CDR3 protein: CASSYSRGEADTQYF

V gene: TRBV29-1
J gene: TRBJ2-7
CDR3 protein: CSVPGTIDYEQYF

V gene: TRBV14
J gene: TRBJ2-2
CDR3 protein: CASSQEGRGLRGELFF

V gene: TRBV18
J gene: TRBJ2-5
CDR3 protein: CASSSDSGETQYF

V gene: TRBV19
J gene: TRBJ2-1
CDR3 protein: CASSIVESEFNEQFF

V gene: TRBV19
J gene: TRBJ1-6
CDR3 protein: CASTPTGGNSPLHF

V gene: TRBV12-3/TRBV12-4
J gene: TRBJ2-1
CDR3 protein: CASSFHLAGNEQFF

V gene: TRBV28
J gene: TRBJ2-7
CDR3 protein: CAASKDRAQGKQYF

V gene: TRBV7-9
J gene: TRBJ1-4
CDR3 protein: CASSHTGDSDEKLFF

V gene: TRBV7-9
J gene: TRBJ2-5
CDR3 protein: CASSPGAGLLETQYF

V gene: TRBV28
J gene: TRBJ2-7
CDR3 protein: CASVAIQGKDYEQYF

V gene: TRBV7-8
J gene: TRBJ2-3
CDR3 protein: CASSPDPGGLSDTQYF

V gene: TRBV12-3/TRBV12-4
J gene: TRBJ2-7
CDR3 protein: CASSWITYEQYF

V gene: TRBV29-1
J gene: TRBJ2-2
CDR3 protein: CSVVAGDGELFF

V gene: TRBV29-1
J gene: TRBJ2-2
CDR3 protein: CSVGAQGLTGELFF

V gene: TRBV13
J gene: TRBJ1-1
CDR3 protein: CASSLIGAEAFF